The 20 T cell receptor beta chains below were found in one sample sequenced in a study of T cell repertoires in urothelial bladder cancer. Assay used: immunoSEQ multiplex PCR; TCRdb lists only in-frame clones, some missing. Among almost 9,000 clones listed, about 61% were seen once. The sequencing input was tumor-infiltrating cells from bladder cancer. The receptors here all came from a human donor with urothelial carcinoma.

The sample holds a few counts of this clone. The chain has TRBV5-4 and TRBJ2-2; 9 bases are shared with TRBD2. The CDR3 totals 20 residues. V lost 1 base to trimming and J lost 3 bases; unmatched junction nucleotides: 16. From germline, CDR1 is SGHNT and CDR2 YYREEE (reference sequence). The CDR3 nucleotides are TGTGCCAGCAGCTTGTCTCGCGGGGGGGCCGGTGTGTTGGACACCGGGGAGCTGTTTTTT. Its protein is CASSLSRGGAGVLDTGELFF.

This chain links TRBV7-9 with TRBJ1-6; the match to TRBD1 covers 7 bases. In germline, CDR1 is SEHNR, CDR2 FQNEAQ (reference sequence). The CDR3 contains 14 residues. The V gene end was trimmed by 1 base and the J gene end by 8 bases; junction bases not matched to a gene: 2. CDR3 sequence: CASSLVQGDSPLHF. For the CDR3, the DNA is TGTGCCAGCAGCTTAGTTCAGGGGGATTCACCCCTCCACTTT.

The CDR3 DNA sequence: TGTGCCAGCAGCTTGCGCAGGGATCTAGTAACCTACGAGCAGTACTTC. Amino acids: CASSLRRDLVTYEQYF. The chain uses TRBV5-6 and TRBJ2-7; possible D gene TRBD1, 5 bases. The germline CDR1 and CDR2 sequences are SGHDT and YYEEEE. Deletions cut 1 base from V and 2 bases from J, with 16 bases between. The CDR3 totals 16 residues.

This clone was observed once. The V gene is TRBV19, the J gene TRBJ1-5; D unclear. The CDR3 is 16 amino acids. V was shortened by 5 bases and J by 0 bases, with 14 bases between the two germline ends. Germline V CDR1 and CDR2: LNHDA, SQIVND (reference sequence). CDR3 nucleotide sequence: TGTGCCAGTAGTTATGGTCAGGTCCATAGCAATCAGCCCCAGCATTTT. This sequence encodes CASSYGQVHSNQPQHF.

A single count supports this clone. The rearrangement joins TRBV19 to TRBJ1-1, with D possibly matching TRBD1 (5 bases). Trimming stripped 9 bases from V and 1 base from J, with 12 bases between. Germline values: CDR1 LNHDA, CDR2 SQIVND (reference sequence). This CDR3 comprises 13 residues. CDR3 amino acids: CASAGTANTEAFF. CDR3 nucleotide sequence: TGTGCCAGCGCCGGGACGGCGAACACTGAAGCTTTCTTT.

The gene calls are TRBV7-7 and TRBJ2-3; D not resolved. The V and J ends lost 3 bases and 4 bases respectively, with 8 bases between them. This CDR3 contains 13 residues. Germline values: CDR1 SSHAT, CDR2 FNYEAQ (reference sequence). CDR3 amino acids: CASSFRRSDTQYF. The CDR3 region has the DNA TGTGCCAGCAGCTTTCGCCGGTCAGATACGCAGTATTTT.

In its sample, this clone ranks as medium-sized. The chain is built from TRBV2 and TRBJ1-6; D not resolved. CDR1 is SNHLY, CDR2 FYNNEI, per germline. This CDR3 is built from 13 residues. V shed 7 bases and J shed 0 bases, with 4 bases lying between them. The CDR3 spells CASKSSYNSPLHF. DNA for the CDR3: TGTGCCAGCAAGAGCTCCTATAATTCACCCCTCCACTTT.

This rearrangement joins TRBV19 to TRBJ2-7, with a weak D call TRBD2 (5 bases). Trimming removed 10 bases at V and 2 bases at J, with 12 bases between. CDR3 length: 12 residues. CDR1 is LNHDA and CDR2 is SQIVND in the germline V gene (reference sequence). The CDR3 sequence is CATSDGAYEQYF. For the CDR3, the DNA is TGTGCCACCTCTGACGGGGCCTACGAGCAGTACTTC.

The CDR3 DNA is TGTGCCAGCAGCTTAGGGTTTTTGAGTAGCGGGGGAGCGAACACCGGGGAGCTGTTTTTT. It translates to CASSLGFLSSGGANTGELFF. This rearrangement joins TRBV7-8 to TRBJ2-2; 9 bases are shared with TRBD2. The CDR3 is 20 amino acids. Germline trimming cut 1 base from V and 0 bases from J; bases unmatched to any gene: 12. Germline V lookup: CDR1 SGHVS, CDR2 FQNEAQ.

The CDR3 region has the DNA TGTGCCAGTTCGGACAGGGGAGCTTCTGGGGCCAACGTCCTGACTTTC. Its translation: CASSDRGASGANVLTF. The J gene is TRBJ2-6, the V gene TRBV19; 9 bases fit TRBD1. The J segment lost 1 base and the V segment lost 8 bases, leaving 6 bases of the junction unmatched. The CDR3 is 16 residues long. Germline assignment: CDR1 LNHDA and CDR2 SQIVND (reference sequence).

CDR3 bases: TGTGCCAGCAGCTTGGGGCTAGCGGGGGATCCGGATGAGCAGTTCTTC. Residues: CASSLGLAGDPDEQFF. This chain joins TRBV5-6 and TRBJ2-1, with 10 nucleotides matching TRBD2. This CDR3 has 16 amino acids. The J segment lost 8 bases and the V segment lost 0 bases, leaving 8 bases of the junction unmatched. CDR1 SGHDT and CDR2 YYEEEE come from the germline V gene.

The rearrangement links TRBV28 to TRBJ1-5; D ambiguous. Trimming removed 5 bases at V and 1 base at J, with 9 bases between. Germline assignment: CDR1 MDHEN and CDR2 SYDVKM. The CDR3 covers 14 residues. This CDR3 is CASSLLGSNQPQHF. DNA for the CDR3: TGTGCCAGCAGTCTCCTAGGGAGCAATCAGCCCCAGCATTTT.

This sequence joins TRBV7-2 and TRBJ1-1, with TRBD1 as a possible D gene (5 bases). This CDR3 has 15 residues. V was cut by 5 bases and J by 1 base, with 14 bases left in between. Germline loops: CDR1 SGHTA, CDR2 FQGNSA. CDR3 loop: CASSPWDLGNTEAFF. For the CDR3, the DNA is TGTGCCAGCAGCCCCTGGGACTTGGGGAACACTGAAGCTTTCTTT.

CDR3 amino acids: CASSEWETSSYNSPLHF. CDR3 bases: TGTGCCAGCAGCGAATGGGAGACTAGCTCCTATAATTCACCCCTCCACTTT. The V call is TRBV2, the J call TRBJ1-6, with D hard to call. The CDR3 has 17 residues. V shed 6 bases and J shed 0 bases, with 15 bases lying between them. The germline gives CDR1 SNHLY, CDR2 FYNNEI.

This chain links TRBV15 with TRBJ2-3, with TRBD2 as a possible D gene (5 bases). CDR3 length equals 13 residues. Germline assignment: CDR1 LNHNV and CDR2 YYDKDF (reference sequence). The V end lost 5 bases, the J end lost 10 bases, and 16 bases lay between the germline ends. The CDR3 region has the DNA TGTGCCACCAGCTTTCGGGATTGGCCCGCGCAGTATTTT. It is translated as CATSFRDWPAQYF. Full variable domain (outside the CDR3, taken from reference TRBV15 and TRBJ2-3): DAMVIQNPRYQVTQFGKPVTLSCSQTLNHNVMYWYQQKSSQAPKLLFHYYDKDFNNEADTPDNFQSRRPNTSFCFLDIRSPGLGDTAMYLCATSFRDWPAQYFGPGTRLTVL.

V is TRBV25-1 and J is TRBJ2-6; D is undetermined. Trimming stripped 4 bases from V and 0 bases from J, with 16 bases between. This CDR3 has 18 amino acids. Per the germline V gene, CDR1 is MGHDK and CDR2 is SYGVNS. The CDR3 DNA is TGTGCCAGCAGTGGGGGATATGGACGGTTCTCTGGGGCCAACGTCCTGACTTTC. This translates into CASSGGYGRFSGANVLTF.

This clone is labeled as medium-sized (0.01 to 0.1%). This chain links TRBV15 with TRBJ1-1; 9 bases agree with TRBD1. V trimming: 2 bases; J trimming: 12 bases; junction bases outside the gene matches: 4. CDR3 length: 12 amino acids. Germline CDR1 and CDR2: LNHNV and YYDKDF (reference sequence). Written as DNA, the CDR3 is TGTGCCACCAGCAGATCGACAGGGGGGACTTTCTTT. Its translation is CATSRSTGGTFF.

This clone rates as medium-sized. V usage is TRBV6-1 and J usage is TRBJ1-1, with 8 positions matching TRBD1. Germline values: CDR1 MNHNS, CDR2 SASEGT. This CDR3 has 15 amino acids. With 4 bases clipped from V and 1 base from J, the junction kept 5 bases outside the gene matches. The chain's CDR3 is CASSAGQGRNTEAFF. The CDR3 coding sequence is TGTGCCAGCAGTGCTGGACAGGGACGGAACACTGAAGCTTTCTTT.

This sequence joins TRBV11-2 and TRBJ2-2; D not certain. The germline gives CDR1 SGHAT, CDR2 FQNNGV. V dropped 2 bases and J dropped 3 bases, with 7 bases sitting between them. CDR3 length equals 14 residues. CDR3 sequence: CASSLIGYTGELFF. In nucleotides, the CDR3 is TGTGCCAGCAGCTTAATAGGGTACACCGGGGAGCTGTTTTTT.

There are a few counts of this clone. The V call is TRBV5-4, the J call TRBJ1-1; D is perhaps TRBD1 (5 bases). Trimming left V 2 bases short and J 4 bases short, with 27 bases between. The CDR3 sequence is 19 residues long. The germline V gene has CDR1 SGHNT and CDR2 YYREEE (reference sequence). The CDR3 protein is CASSFGGTGVWGFSTEAFF. The CDR3, as DNA: TGTGCCAGCAGCTTTGGTGGAACGGGTGTATGGGGGTTTAGCACTGAAGCTTTCTTT. Together with reference TRBV5-4 and TRBJ1-1, the CDR3 gives the full variable domain: ETGVTQSPTHLIKTRGQQVTLRCSSQSGHNTVSWYQQALGQGPQFIFQYYREEENGRGNFPPRFSGLQFPNYSSELNVNALELDDSALYLCASSFGGTGVWGFSTEAFFGQGTRLTVV.